This T cell receptor (beta chain) was captured in a study of response to subunit inactivated influenza vaccine (dated by TCRdb to the late 2010s). At the level of the whole study: Deep quantitative profiling of the T cell receptor repertoire was used in the study to follow responses to a trivalent subunit inactivated influenza vaccine. Paper-wide results and their limitations: It was suggested by the authors that each seasonal influenza vaccination may recruit only a limited number of new T cells.

The method behind the library was RT-PCR. Sequencing was performed on an Illumina HiSeq 2500. TCRdb reprocessing: public reads trimmed at Q25 with fastp, clones called with MiXCR, in-frame beta chains kept. Identical CDR3 proteins give one entry, which carries the most common genes and DNA. Within this sample are about 620,000 distinct CDR3 sequences, with roughly 12% of them counted one time only. The ten most abundant clones make up roughly a tenth of the sample. For this chain, trimming is 5 bases at the V end and 5 bases at the J end, and the number of junction bases without a gene match is 7. Including the terminal cysteine and phenylalanine, the CDR3 comprises 14 residues. The only DNA kept is the CDR3, 42 bases in frame from the first base. This clonotype occurred many times. It has no known antigen specificity. There are no base qualities to consult, and no much larger clone falls within one base.

This specimen was PBMCs from blood, taken on the day of vaccination. This TCR derives from a man aged 45-65 years who received an inactivated influenza vaccine. Donor details come from another sample of the same person, matched by shared clones. The chain links TRBV12-3 or TRBV12-4 with TRBJ1-1, with TRBD1 identical over 8 junction bases. Read as DNA, the sequence is TGTGCCAGCAGTCAGACAGGGGTAGGGACTGAAGCTTTCTTT. It is translated as CASSQTGVGTEAFF.